The source of this TCR beta chain is a study of spatial heterogeneity in lung cancer. As to this clonotype: Its specificity is unknown. The junction does not match germline at one end; this may be a read error.

Germline V CDR1 and CDR2: MNHEY, SVGEGT. The CDR3 spans 12 residues. Study-wide results and caveats: Resection saw ubiquitous expanded tumor TCRs appear in blood more than follow-up did.

TCRdb passed the 5' RACE reads through MiXCR, listing each CDR3 protein once. The table lists 65,000 to 85,000 distinct CDR3 sequences, around 21% of them singletons. Stated time point: sample taken at primary tumor resection. Tumor, nontumor lung or frozen PBMC supplied whole RNA, sequenced without sorting. Donors were roughly 70 untreated early-stage non-small cell lung cancer patients. The chain recombines TRBV6-2 or TRBV6-3 with TRBJ2-7; D not certain. Sequencing used PBMCs, obtained at surgery. The clonotype originates from a male donor with early-stage non-small cell lung cancer. CDR3 in amino acids: CASSYSPYERYF. In DNA form, the CDR3 reads TGTGCCAGCAGTTACTCGCCCTACGAGCGGTACTTC.